This TCR beta chain originates from a study of T cells in localized non-small cell lung cancer. Study-wide results and limits: Higher blood T cell density tracked longer overall survival. Median detection of top 100 tumor clones in adjacent lung was about 60 clones. It remains possible that heterogeneity exists, since only one tumor region was sequenced. The study found T cell clonality highest in uninvolved adjacent lung, above tumor.

Clones were sequenced by immunoSEQ multiplex PCR, and TCRdb holds only the in-frame ones, with some missing. The table includes fewer than 50,000 clones, around 83% detected once. Comments on this clone: Its target is unknown.

The CDR3 runs to 14 residues. J was trimmed by 5 bases and V by 5 bases; bases with no gene match: 6. In germline, CDR1 is SGHTA, CDR2 FQGNSA. This specimen was PBMCs, taken before any cancer treatment. This sequence was found in a man aged 40 to 69 with stage II lung adenocarcinoma. The chain combines TRBV7-2 with TRBJ2-5, with TRBD2 matching 9 bases. The CDR3 protein is CASSPSGGPETQYF. In DNA form, the CDR3 reads TGTGCCAGCAGCCCGAGCGGGGGGCCCGAGACCCAGTACTTC.